Listed below are T cell receptor beta chains from one sample, sequenced in a study of T-cell reconstitution after alpha-beta-depleted transplantation in children. TCRdb passed the PCR reads through MiXCR, listing each CDR3 protein once. This table has 700,000 to 850,000 distinct CDR3 sequences, about 16% appearing once. Source: PBMCs, mostly from graft donor cells, taken 360 days after TCRalphabeta/CD19-depleted stem cell transplant. Receptors were obtained from a male patient under 18 who had a stem cell transplant for acute lymphoblastic leukemia, so the T cells may come from the graft donor. CDR3s include the opening cysteine and the closing phenylalanine or tryptophan. The D gene is left open where the match is weak. Some rows mark clone size as missing; the rest say once, few, many or name a class of expanded clone.

>TRBJ2-3|-|TRBV24-1|-
CAASDLEAMTTDTQYF
TGTGCCGCCAGTGATTTAGAAGCGATGACCACAGATACGCAGTATTTT
>TRBJ1-2|-|TRBV2|TRBD1
CASSKDRALYGYTF
TGTGCCAGCAGTAAGGACAGGGCCCTCTATGGCTACACCTTC
>TRBJ2-7|-|TRBV7-9|TRBD1
CASSPVTGGLTNEQYF
TGTGCCAGCAGCCCAGTAACAGGGGGCCTAACGAACGAGCAGTACTTC
>TRBJ2-5|many|TRBV6-5|-
CASSYGAGNQETQYF
TGTGCCAGCAGTTACGGGGCAGGGAACCAAGAGACCCAGTACTTC
>TRBJ1-1|-|TRBV27|TRBD1
CASSLSRGRWGNTEAFF
TGTGCCAGCAGTTTATCGAGGGGGCGGTGGGGAAACACTGAAGCTTTCTTT
>TRBJ2-1|few|TRBV19|-
CASSATESSYNEQFF
TGTGCCAGCTCCGCGACGGAAAGCTCCTACAATGAGCAGTTCTTC
>TRBJ2-6|-|TRBV5-1|-
CASSSPIDARYREWANVLTF
TGCGCCAGCAGCTCACCAATCGATGCCCGTTACAGGGAATGGGCCAACGTCCTGACTTTC
>TRBJ2-5|many|TRBV24-1|-
CATGAWETQYF
TGTGCCACCGGGGCCTGGGAGACCCAGTACTTC
>TRBJ2-7|many|TRBV5-1|-
CASREGPIYEQYF
TGCGCCAGCAGAGAGGGGCCCATCTACGAGCAGTACTTC
>TRBJ2-3|-|TRBV24-1|-
CATSDLQPGSSPDTQYF
TGTGCCACCAGTGACCTACAACCTGGATCGTCGCCAGATACGCAGTATTTT
>TRBJ2-3|-|TRBV5-6|TRBD1
CASSLGTGHSTDTQYF
TGTGCCAGCAGCCTCGGGACAGGACATAGCACAGATACGCAGTATTTT
>TRBJ2-4|-|TRBV7-8|-
CASSPDRLLAKNIQYF
TGTGCCAGCAGCCCTGACAGGCTCCTAGCCAAAAACATTCAGTACTTC
>TRBJ2-1|few|TRBV24-1|-
CATSDETAPYNEQFF
TGTGCCACCAGTGATGAGACAGCTCCCTACAATGAGCAGTTCTTC
>TRBJ2-1|few|TRBV5-1|-
CASSPASRNYNEQFF
TGCGCCAGCAGTCCCGCATCCCGAAACTACAATGAGCAGTTCTTC
>TRBJ2-7|many|TRBV5-1|TRBD1
CASHSPGQGDHEQYF
TGCGCCAGCCACAGTCCGGGACAGGGGGACCACGAGCAGTACTTC
>TRBJ2-2|-|TRBV28|-
CASSSLERAPSTGELFF
TGTGCCAGCAGTTCCTTGGAGCGGGCCCCGAGCACCGGGGAGCTGTTTTTT
>TRBJ1-5|-|TRBV6-5|TRBD1
CASSNRGQPQHF
TGTGCCAGCAGTAACAGGGGTCAGCCCCAGCATTTT
>TRBJ2-1|-|TRBV7-3|-
CASSLSGHGGGPLFF
TGTGCCAGCAGCTTAAGCGGTCACGGTGGGGGGCCTTTGTTCTTC
>TRBJ2-6|-|TRBV9|-
CASSPRGGGLTPGANVLTF
TGTGCCAGCAGCCCCCGTGGGGGTGGTCTAACCCCTGGGGCCAACGTCCTGACTTTC
>TRBJ1-4|few|TRBV7-9|-
CASSLQWANEKLFF
TGTGCCAGCAGCCTTCAATGGGCTAATGAAAAACTGTTTTTT
>TRBJ2-1|few|TRBV18|-
CASSLLVSGSYNEQFF
TGTGCCAGCTCACTATTGGTTAGCGGCTCCTACAATGAGCAGTTCTTC
>TRBJ2-5|few|TRBV12-3/TRBV12-4|-
CASSLSRRGIGQETQYF
TGTGCCAGCAGTTTATCTAGGCGTGGTATCGGCCAAGAGACCCAGTACTTC
>TRBJ1-4|few|TRBV7-9|-
CASSSRGALEKLFF
TGTGCCAGCAGCTCCCGTGGAGCTCTGGAAAAACTGTTTTTT
>TRBJ2-7|-|TRBV29-1|-
CSVELAVSSYEQYF
TGCAGCGTTGAACTGGCAGTTAGCTCCTACGAGCAGTACTTC
>TRBJ2-7|-|TRBV4-2|TRBD2
CASSQAPGLAGSYEQYF
TGTGCCAGCAGCCAAGCTCCGGGACTAGCTGGCTCCTACGAGCAGTACTTC
>TRBJ1-5|-|TRBV11-2|TRBD1
CASSWDRGPGQPQHF
TGTGCCAGCAGTTGGGACAGGGGGCCGGGTCAGCCCCAGCATTTT
>TRBJ2-7|many|TRBV20-1|-
CSAGLVPDEQYF
TGCAGTGCGGGGCTAGTTCCCGACGAGCAGTACTTC